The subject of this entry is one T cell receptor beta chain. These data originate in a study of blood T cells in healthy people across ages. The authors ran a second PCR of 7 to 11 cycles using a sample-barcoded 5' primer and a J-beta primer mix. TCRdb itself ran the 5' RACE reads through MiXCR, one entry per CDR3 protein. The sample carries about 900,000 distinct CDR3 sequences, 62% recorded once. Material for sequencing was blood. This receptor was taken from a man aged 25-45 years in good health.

This CDR3 reads CASSQVSQGYSPLHF. For the CDR3, the DNA is TGTGCCAGCAGCCAAGTATCACAGGGGTATTCACCCCTCCACTTT. The V call is TRBV3-1, the J call TRBJ1-6; 7 bases align to TRBD1. The CDR3 totals 15 residues. The junction had 5 bases not matched to a gene; V was cut back by 1 base and J by 8 bases. Germline V gives CDR1 LGHDT, CDR2 YNNKEL (reference sequence).